The 8 T cell receptor beta chains listed next were all sequenced from one sample in a study of blood T cell repertoires in COVID-19. Using immunoSEQ multiplex PCR, the repertoire was profiled, and TCRdb retains in-frame clones only, with some absent. The table shows roughly 21,000 clones, with 83% occurring only once. Sequences were obtained from peripheral blood. These receptor sequences come from a human donor in a cohort sampled during active COVID-19.

J is TRBJ1-1 and V is TRBV20-1; possible D gene TRBD1, 5 bases. This CDR3 spans 15 amino acids. Germline values: CDR1 DFQATT, CDR2 SNEGSKA (reference sequence). The V gene lost 3 bases and the J gene lost 5 bases, with 19 bases spanning the gap. CDR3 amino acids: CSASRGPSADTEAFF. The DNA for the CDR3 is TGCAGTGCTAGTAGGGGTCCGTCGGCGGATACTGAAGCTTTCTTT.

The chain couples TRBV27 to TRBJ1-2, with 8 nucleotides matching TRBD1. The CDR3 covers 14 residues. Losses at the gene ends were 5 bases for V and 4 bases for J; bases not matched to a gene: 6. Per the germline V gene, CDR1 is MNHEY and CDR2 is SMNVEV (reference sequence). CDR3 sequence: CASSAIQGAYGYTF. CDR3 sequence (DNA): TGTGCCAGCAGTGCGATCCAGGGGGCCTATGGCTACACCTTC.

This clone was seen a single time. V and J are TRBV7-9 and TRBJ2-4; 7 bases map to TRBD1. The CDR3 runs to 14 residues. V lost 5 bases to trimming and J lost 4 bases; unmatched junction nucleotides: 5. Per germline, CDR1 SEHNR and CDR2 FQNEAQ (reference sequence). The CDR3 spells CASSQGTVKNIQYF. The CDR3 DNA sequence: TGTGCCAGCAGCCAAGGGACAGTTAAAAACATTCAGTACTTC.

The CDR3 DNA reads TGTGCCTGGAGTAAAGACAGCGGGCTCTATGGCTACACCTTC. It yields the protein CAWSKDSGLYGYTF. The rearrangement links TRBV30 to TRBJ1-2; D possibly corresponds to TRBD1 (5 bases). There are 14 residues in the CDR3. Germline CDR1 reads GTSNPN; CDR2 reads SVGIG (reference sequence). V was clipped by 2 bases and J by 4 bases, with 14 bases between them.

The V and J genes are TRBV13 and TRBJ2-1; 14 bases fit TRBD2. The germline V gene has CDR1 PRHDT and CDR2 FYEKMQ (reference sequence). V gave up 1 base and J gave up 8 bases; unmatched junction bases: 13. There are 19 residues in the CDR3. DNA for the CDR3: TGTGCCAGCAGCTTAGCTAGACTAGCGGGGGGGCCGGAGGGGCATGAGCAGTTCTTC. This sequence encodes CASSLARLAGGPEGHEQFF. Full variable domain (rest looked up from reference TRBV13 and TRBJ2-1): AAGVIQSPRHLIKEKRETATLKCYPIPRHDTVYWYQQGPGQDPQFLISFYEKMQSDKGSIPDRFSAQQFSDYHSELNMSSLELGDSALYFCASSLARLAGGPEGHEQFFGPGTRLTVL.

This chain links TRBV11-3 with TRBJ1-1; D gene uncertain. The CDR3 extends over 13 amino acids. The V end lost 5 bases, the J end lost 5 bases, and 12 bases lay between the germline ends. Per the germline V gene, CDR1 is SGHNT and CDR2 is YENEEA. The DNA for the CDR3 is TGTGCCAGCAGCCTTCTCCTAGAGACTGAAGCTTTCTTT. It specifies CASSLLLETEAFF.

This chain connects TRBV7-9 to TRBJ1-6, with TRBD1 matching over 7 bases. Germline assignment: CDR1 SEHNR and CDR2 FQNEAQ (reference sequence). The CDR3 spans 16 residues. With 4 bases clipped from V and 7 bases from J, the junction kept 10 bases outside the gene matches. In DNA form, the CDR3 reads TGTGCCAGCAGCTCCCTTTTGACAGGGCAGAATTCACCCCTCCACTTT. As protein: CASSSLLTGQNSPLHF. Filled out from reference TRBV7-9 and TRBJ1-6, the complete variable domain reads DTGVSQNPRHKITKRGQNVTFRCDPISEHNRLYWYRQTLGQGPEFLTYFQNEAQLEKSRLLSDRFSAERPKGSFSTLEIQRTEQGDSAMYLCASSSLLTGQNSPLHFGNGTRLTVT.

The CDR3 reads CASSGDRGPGNTIYF. The CDR3 region has the DNA TGTGCCAGCAGCGGGGACAGGGGACCTGGAAACACCATATATTTT. This chain uses TRBV5-4 with TRBJ1-3, with 10 bases lining up with TRBD1. CDR1 SGHNT and CDR2 YYREEE come from the germline V gene (reference sequence). Losses at the gene ends were 4 bases for V and 2 bases for J; bases not matched to a gene: 3. The CDR3 runs 15 residues.